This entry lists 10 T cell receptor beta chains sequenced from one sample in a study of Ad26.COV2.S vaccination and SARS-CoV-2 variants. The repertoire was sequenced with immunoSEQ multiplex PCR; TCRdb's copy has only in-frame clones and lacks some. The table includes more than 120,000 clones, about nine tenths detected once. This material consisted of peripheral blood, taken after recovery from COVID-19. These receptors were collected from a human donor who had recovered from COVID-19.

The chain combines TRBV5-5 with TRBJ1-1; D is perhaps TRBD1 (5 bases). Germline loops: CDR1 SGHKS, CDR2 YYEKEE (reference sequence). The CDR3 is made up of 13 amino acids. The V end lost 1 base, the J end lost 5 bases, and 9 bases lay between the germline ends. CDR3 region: CASSLMGGTEAFF. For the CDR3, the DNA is TGTGCCAGCAGCTTGATGGGGGGTACTGAAGCTTTCTTT.

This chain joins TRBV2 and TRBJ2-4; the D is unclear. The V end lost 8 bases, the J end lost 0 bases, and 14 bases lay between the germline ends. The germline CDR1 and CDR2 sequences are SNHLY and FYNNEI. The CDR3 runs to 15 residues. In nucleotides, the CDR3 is TGTGCCAGCGGCCCGCCCGTGGCAGCCAAAAACATTCAGTACTTC. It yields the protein CASGPPVAAKNIQYF.

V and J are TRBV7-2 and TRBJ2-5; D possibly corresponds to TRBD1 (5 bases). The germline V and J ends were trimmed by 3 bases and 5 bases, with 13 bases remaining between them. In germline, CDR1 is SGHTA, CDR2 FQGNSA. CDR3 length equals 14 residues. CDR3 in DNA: TGTGCCAGCAGCTTTTTTGGGGCCGAGGAGACCCAGTACTTC. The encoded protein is CASSFFGAEETQYF.

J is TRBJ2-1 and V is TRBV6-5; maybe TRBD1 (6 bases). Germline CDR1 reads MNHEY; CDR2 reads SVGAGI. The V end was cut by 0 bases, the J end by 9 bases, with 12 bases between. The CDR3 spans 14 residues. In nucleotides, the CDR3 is TGTGCCAGCAGTTACTCGAGTCTGGGGGCTGAGCAGTTCTTC. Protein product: CASSYSSLGAEQFF.

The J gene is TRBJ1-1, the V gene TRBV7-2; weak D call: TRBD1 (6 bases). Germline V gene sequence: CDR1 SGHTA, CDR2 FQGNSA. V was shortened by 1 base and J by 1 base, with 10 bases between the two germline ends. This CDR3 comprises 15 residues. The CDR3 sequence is CASSLERTANTEAFF. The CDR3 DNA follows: TGTGCCAGCAGCTTAGAGAGGACAGCGAACACTGAAGCTTTCTTT. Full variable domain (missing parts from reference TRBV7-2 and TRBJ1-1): GAGVSQSPSNKVTEKGKDVELRCDPISGHTALYWYRQSLGQGLEFLIYFQGNSAPDKSGLPSDRFSAERTGGSVSTLTIQRTQQEDSAVYLCASSLERTANTEAFFGQGTRLTVV.

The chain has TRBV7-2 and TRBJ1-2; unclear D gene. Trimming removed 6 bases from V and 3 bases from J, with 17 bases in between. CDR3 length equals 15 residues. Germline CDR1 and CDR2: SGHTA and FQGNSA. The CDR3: CASSIGPEAHYGYTF. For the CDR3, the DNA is TGTGCCAGCAGTATCGGACCGGAAGCCCACTATGGCTACACCTTC.

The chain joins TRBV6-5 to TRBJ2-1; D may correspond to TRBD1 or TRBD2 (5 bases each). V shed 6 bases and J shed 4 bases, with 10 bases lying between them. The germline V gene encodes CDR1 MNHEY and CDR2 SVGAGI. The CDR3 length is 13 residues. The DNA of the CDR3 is TGTGCCAGCAGCCAGGGAGATTACAATGAGCAGTTCTTC. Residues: CASSQGDYNEQFF.

CDR3 loop: CASSVQGGQKYGYTF. CDR3 bases: TGTGCCAGCAGCGTTCAAGGGGGGCAGAAATATGGCTACACCTTC. The chain uses TRBV9 and TRBJ1-2, with D perhaps TRBD1 (6 bases). The ends were cut back, 2 bases at V and 5 bases at J, with 16 bases in the middle. Germline V gives CDR1 SGDLS, CDR2 YYNGEE. The CDR3 loop spans 15 amino acids. The whole variable domain, remainder taken from reference TRBV9 and TRBJ1-2, is DSGVTQTPKHLITATGQRVTLRCSPRSGDLSVYWYQQSLDQGLQFLIQYYNGEERAKGNILERFSAQQFPDLHSELNLSSLELGDSALYFCASSVQGGQKYGYTFGSGTRLTVV.

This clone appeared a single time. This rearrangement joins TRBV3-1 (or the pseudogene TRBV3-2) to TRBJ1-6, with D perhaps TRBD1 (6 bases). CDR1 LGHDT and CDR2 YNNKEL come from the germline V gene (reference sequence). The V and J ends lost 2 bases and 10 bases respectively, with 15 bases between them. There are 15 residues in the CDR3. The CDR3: CASSQSTQGESPLHF. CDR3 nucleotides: TGTGCCAGCAGCCAAAGCACACAGGGAGAATCACCCCTCCACTTT.

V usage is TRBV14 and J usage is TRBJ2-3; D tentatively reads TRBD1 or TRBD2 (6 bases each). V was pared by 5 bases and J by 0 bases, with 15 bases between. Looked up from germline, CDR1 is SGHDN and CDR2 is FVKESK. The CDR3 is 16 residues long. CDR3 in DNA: TGTGCCAGCAGCTATAGCGGAGGGGGGAGCACAGATACGCAGTATTTT. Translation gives CASSYSGGGSTDTQYF.